This TCR beta chain was captured in a study of cytomegalovirus exposure and HLA in healthy donors. The PCR ran on 60 Vbeta and 13 Jbeta primers. Sequencing used immunoSEQ multiplex PCR; TCRdb keeps in-frame clones, though not all of them. The data show around 180,000 clones, roughly 80% seen once. A word on this clone: One end of the junction does not line up with germline, which may come from a read error.

Germline loops: CDR1 SGHTS, CDR2 YDEGEE. The CDR3 has 14 residues. The chain recombines TRBV5-8 with TRBJ2-1; a weak D match, TRBD1 (5 bases). The sequence derives from a man aged 18 to 35 in good health and CMV-seronegative. The sequenced material came from PBMCs. The CDR3 spells CASRFAGINNEQFF. CDR3 in DNA: TGTGCCAGCCGCTTCGCAGGGATTAACAATGAGCAGTTCTTC.